This is a list of T cell receptor beta chains from one sample in a study of blood T cell repertoires in COVID-19. The protocol was immunoSEQ multiplex PCR, while the TCRdb copy is restricted to in-frame clones and leaves out a portion. The sample consists of around 260,000 clones, about 93% of them appearing once. Sequencing input: PBMCs or T cells enriched from blood (not recorded which). The source of these receptors is a woman younger than 45 who had recovered from COVID-19. Each CDR3 is given with its conserved first and last residue. Fields, in order: CDR3 protein, CDR3 DNA, J gene, clone size, D gene, V gene. D genes are given only for firm matches. Only part of the rows carry a size: once, few, many, or a class if the clone is expanded.

CDR3 protein: CASSTADSTGNTIYF
CDR3 DNA: TGTGCCAGTAGTACCGCCGACAGCACTGGAAACACCATATATTTT
J gene: TRBJ1-3
clone size: NA
D gene: NA
V gene: TRBV19

CDR3 protein: CASSLSLPGMNTEAFF
CDR3 DNA: TGTGCCAGCAGTTTATCCCTCCCAGGGATGAACACTGAAGCTTTCTTT
J gene: TRBJ1-1
clone size: NA
D gene: NA
V gene: TRBV28

CDR3 protein: CASVATGSSYEQYF
CDR3 DNA: TGTGCCAGCGTTGCAACGGGGAGCTCCTACGAGCAGTACTTC
J gene: TRBJ2-7
clone size: NA
D gene: NA
V gene: TRBV5-6

CDR3 protein: CASSLFTGSGNTIYF
CDR3 DNA: TGCGCCAGCAGCTTGTTTACAGGCTCTGGAAACACCATATATTTT
J gene: TRBJ1-3
clone size: NA
D gene: NA
V gene: TRBV5-1

CDR3 protein: CASSPKAGTGRLGETQYF
CDR3 DNA: TGTGCCAGCAGCCCGAAGGCCGGGACAGGGAGGCTCGGGGAGACCCAGTACTTC
J gene: TRBJ2-5
clone size: NA
D gene: TRBD1
V gene: TRBV9

CDR3 protein: CASSPGLAGGPFF
CDR3 DNA: TGTGCCAGCTCACCGGGACTAGCGGGAGGGCCGTTCTTC
J gene: TRBJ2-1
clone size: once
D gene: TRBD2
V gene: TRBV18

CDR3 protein: CASSPFSTPPSEAFF
CDR3 DNA: TGCGCCAGCAGCCCTTTTTCTACGCCGCCCAGCGAGGCTTTCTTT
J gene: TRBJ1-1
clone size: NA
D gene: NA
V gene: TRBV5-1

CDR3 protein: CASHQIANQPQHF
CDR3 DNA: TGTGCCAGTCACCAAATAGCAAATCAGCCCCAGCATTTT
J gene: TRBJ1-5
clone size: NA
D gene: NA
V gene: TRBV28

CDR3 protein: CASSLRDNQPQHF
CDR3 DNA: TGTGCCAGCAGTCTTCGGGACAATCAGCCCCAGCATTTT
J gene: TRBJ1-5
clone size: NA
D gene: NA
V gene: TRBV6-4

CDR3 protein: CASSLRGEQYF
CDR3 DNA: TGTGCCAGCAGCCTACGAGGCGAGCAATACTTC
J gene: TRBJ2-7
clone size: NA
D gene: NA
V gene: TRBV5-8

CDR3 protein: CASSLYRTSGTKNIQYF
CDR3 DNA: TGTGCCAGCAGTTTATATCGGACTAGCGGGACAAAAAACATTCAGTACTTC
J gene: TRBJ2-4
clone size: NA
D gene: TRBD2
V gene: TRBV28

CDR3 protein: CASSQTPVLAGGPSGTQYF
CDR3 DNA: TGTGCCAGCAGCCAAACTCCGGTACTAGCGGGAGGGCCATCAGGTACGCAGTATTTT
J gene: TRBJ2-3
clone size: once
D gene: TRBD2
V gene: TRBV7-3

CDR3 protein: CASSPRGAGGNSSGANVLTF
CDR3 DNA: TGTGCCAGCTCACCCCGCGGGGCGGGAGGCAACTCCTCTGGGGCCAACGTCCTGACTTTC
J gene: TRBJ2-6
clone size: NA
D gene: TRBD2
V gene: TRBV18

CDR3 protein: CASSLILQGGGNTIYF
CDR3 DNA: TGTGCCAGCAGCTTGATCTTGCAGGGGGGTGGAAACACCATATATTTT
J gene: TRBJ1-3
clone size: NA
D gene: TRBD1
V gene: TRBV5-4

CDR3 protein: CATSRDFGQGAYEQYF
CDR3 DNA: TGTGCCACCAGCAGAGATTTTGGACAGGGGGCCTACGAGCAGTACTTC
J gene: TRBJ2-7
clone size: NA
D gene: TRBD1
V gene: TRBV15

CDR3 protein: CASRGTGEPMNTEAFF
CDR3 DNA: TGTGCCAGCAGAGGGACAGGGGAGCCTATGAACACTGAAGCTTTCTTT
J gene: TRBJ1-1
clone size: few
D gene: TRBD1
V gene: TRBV28

CDR3 protein: CASSAPSNTEAFF
CDR3 DNA: TGTGCCAGCAGCGCCCCCTCTAACACTGAAGCTTTCTTT
J gene: TRBJ1-1
clone size: NA
D gene: NA
V gene: TRBV9

CDR3 protein: CASSSTGGQETQYF
CDR3 DNA: TGTGCCAGTAGTTCCACAGGGGGCCAAGAGACCCAGTACTTC
J gene: TRBJ2-5
clone size: NA
D gene: TRBD1
V gene: TRBV19

CDR3 protein: CATSRAQGNEAFF
CDR3 DNA: TGTGCCACCAGCAGAGCACAGGGTAATGAAGCTTTCTTT
J gene: TRBJ1-1
clone size: NA
D gene: NA
V gene: TRBV15

CDR3 protein: CASSIGTGVEAFF
CDR3 DNA: TGTGCCAGTAGTATAGGGACAGGGGTTGAAGCTTTCTTT
J gene: TRBJ1-1
clone size: once
D gene: TRBD1
V gene: TRBV19

CDR3 protein: CASSLTGLVGADTQYF
CDR3 DNA: TGCGCCAGCAGCTTGACGGGACTAGTGGGAGCAGATACGCAGTATTTT
J gene: TRBJ2-3
clone size: NA
D gene: TRBD2
V gene: TRBV5-1

CDR3 protein: CASSLGGTSISGELFF
CDR3 DNA: TGTGCCAGCAGCTTAGGAGGGACTAGCATTTCGGGGGAGCTGTTTTTT
J gene: TRBJ2-2
clone size: NA
D gene: TRBD2
V gene: TRBV7-9

CDR3 protein: CASSLRTYGYEQYF
CDR3 DNA: TGTGCCAGCAGCTTAAGGACATATGGGTACGAGCAGTACTTC
J gene: TRBJ2-7
clone size: NA
D gene: NA
V gene: TRBV11-1

CDR3 protein: CASGSGRGAYNEQFF
CDR3 DNA: TGTGCCAGCGGGAGCGGGAGGGGTGCCTACAATGAGCAGTTCTTC
J gene: TRBJ2-1
clone size: NA
D gene: TRBD2
V gene: TRBV2

CDR3 protein: CASSRTGARANYGYTF
CDR3 DNA: TGTGCCAGCTCCCGGACAGGGGCTCGAGCTAACTATGGCTACACCTTC
J gene: TRBJ1-2
clone size: NA
D gene: TRBD1
V gene: TRBV18

CDR3 protein: CASSLAGAGAYNEQFF
CDR3 DNA: TGCGCCAGCAGCTTGGCCGGAGCGGGGGCCTACAATGAGCAGTTCTTC
J gene: TRBJ2-1
clone size: NA
D gene: TRBD2
V gene: TRBV5-1

CDR3 protein: CASSTANTEAFF
CDR3 DNA: TGTGCCAGCAGTACAGCTAACACTGAAGCTTTCTTT
J gene: TRBJ1-1
clone size: NA
D gene: NA
V gene: TRBV28

CDR3 protein: CASSPGQGAEQYF
CDR3 DNA: TGTGCCAGCAGCCCGGGACAGGGGGCCGAGCAGTACTTC
J gene: TRBJ2-7
clone size: NA
D gene: TRBD1
V gene: TRBV7-9

CDR3 protein: CASSLGGGVAGIRDTQYF
CDR3 DNA: TGTGCCAGCAGCTTAGGGGGAGGGGTAGCGGGTATCCGGGATACGCAGTATTTT
J gene: TRBJ2-3
clone size: NA
D gene: TRBD2
V gene: TRBV7-2

CDR3 protein: CASQTSGRSGSYEQYF
CDR3 DNA: TGTGCCAGCCAGACTAGCGGGAGAAGCGGCTCCTACGAGCAGTACTTC
J gene: TRBJ2-7
clone size: NA
D gene: TRBD2
V gene: TRBV28

CDR3 protein: CASSLVFGRGGTNIQYF
CDR3 DNA: TGTGCCAGCAGCTTAGTATTTGGTAGGGGCGGTACGAACATTCAGTACTTC
J gene: TRBJ2-4
clone size: NA
D gene: NA
V gene: TRBV7-9

CDR3 protein: CASSSDQTDRREKLFF
CDR3 DNA: TGTGCCAGCAGCAGCGACCAGACGGACAGACGGGAAAAACTGTTTTTT
J gene: TRBJ1-4
clone size: NA
D gene: NA
V gene: TRBV6-2/TRBV6-3

CDR3 protein: CASSSRNGSSYEQYF
CDR3 DNA: TGTGCCAGCAGCTCTCGAAACGGGAGCTCCTACGAGCAGTACTTC
J gene: TRBJ2-7
clone size: NA
D gene: NA
V gene: TRBV7-2

CDR3 protein: CASSYYTSAPYEQYF
CDR3 DNA: TGTGCCAGCAGTTATTACACTAGCGCCCCCTACGAGCAGTACTTC
J gene: TRBJ2-7
clone size: NA
D gene: TRBD2
V gene: TRBV6-5

CDR3 protein: CASSEVSTIMGTEAFF
CDR3 DNA: TGTGCCAGCAGTGAAGTCTCGACAATAATGGGCACTGAAGCTTTCTTT
J gene: TRBJ1-1
clone size: NA
D gene: NA
V gene: TRBV2

CDR3 protein: CASSMGGAYEQYF
CDR3 DNA: TGTGCCAGTAGTATGGGTGGAGCCTACGAGCAGTACTTC
J gene: TRBJ2-7
clone size: NA
D gene: NA
V gene: TRBV19

CDR3 protein: CASSLRGWYANTGELFF
CDR3 DNA: TGTGCCAGCAGTTTAAGAGGATGGTACGCGAACACCGGGGAGCTGTTTTTT
J gene: TRBJ2-2
clone size: NA
D gene: NA
V gene: TRBV28

CDR3 protein: CASSFRGAIYEQYF
CDR3 DNA: TGTGCCAGCAGTTTTCGAGGCGCTATCTACGAGCAGTACTTC
J gene: TRBJ2-7
clone size: NA
D gene: NA
V gene: TRBV28

CDR3 protein: CASSLGQGSSSYNSPLHF
CDR3 DNA: TGTGCCAGCAGTTTGGGACAGGGGTCAAGCTCCTATAATTCACCCCTCCACTTT
J gene: TRBJ1-6
clone size: NA
D gene: TRBD1
V gene: TRBV28

CDR3 protein: CASSNRGAGSPLHF
CDR3 DNA: TGTGCCAGCAGTAACAGGGGTGCAGGGTCACCCCTCCACTTT
J gene: TRBJ1-6
clone size: NA
D gene: TRBD1
V gene: TRBV28